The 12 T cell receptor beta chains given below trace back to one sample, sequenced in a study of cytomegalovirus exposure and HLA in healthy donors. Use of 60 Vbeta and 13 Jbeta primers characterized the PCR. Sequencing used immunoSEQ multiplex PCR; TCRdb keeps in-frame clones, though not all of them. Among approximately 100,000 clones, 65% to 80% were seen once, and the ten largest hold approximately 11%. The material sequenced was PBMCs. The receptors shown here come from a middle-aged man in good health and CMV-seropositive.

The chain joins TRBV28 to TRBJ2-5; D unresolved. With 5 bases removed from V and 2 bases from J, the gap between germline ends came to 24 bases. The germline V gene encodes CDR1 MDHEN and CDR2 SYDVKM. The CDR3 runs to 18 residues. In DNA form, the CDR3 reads TGTGCCAGCAGTCTGGCGACCTCCTACCGGGTCCTACAAGAGACCCAGTACTTC. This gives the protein CASSLATSYRVLQETQYF.

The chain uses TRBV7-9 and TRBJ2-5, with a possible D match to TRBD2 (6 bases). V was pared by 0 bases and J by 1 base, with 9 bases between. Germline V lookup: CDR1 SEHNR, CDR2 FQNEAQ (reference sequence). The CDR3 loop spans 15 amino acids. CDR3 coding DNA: TGTGCCAGCAGCTTAGCGCGGGATCCCCAAGAGACCCAGTACTTC. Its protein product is CASSLARDPQETQYF.

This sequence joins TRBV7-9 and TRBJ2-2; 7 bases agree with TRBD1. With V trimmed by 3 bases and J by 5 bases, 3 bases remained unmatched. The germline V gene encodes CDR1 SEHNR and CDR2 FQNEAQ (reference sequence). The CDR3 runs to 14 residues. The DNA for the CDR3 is TGTGCCAGCAGCTTCGGACAGGCGACCGGGGAGCTGTTTTTT. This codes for CASSFGQATGELFF.

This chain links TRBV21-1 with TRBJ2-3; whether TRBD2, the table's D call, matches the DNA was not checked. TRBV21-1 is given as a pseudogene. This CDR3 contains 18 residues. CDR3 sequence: CASRTSGGAPLSTDTQYF. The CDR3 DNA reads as TGTGCCAGCAGGACTAGCGGGGGGGCGCCTCTTAGCACAGATACGCAGTATTTT.

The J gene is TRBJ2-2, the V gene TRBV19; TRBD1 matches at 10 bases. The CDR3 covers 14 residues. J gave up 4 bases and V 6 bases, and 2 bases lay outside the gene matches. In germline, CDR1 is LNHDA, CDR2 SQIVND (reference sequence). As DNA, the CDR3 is TGTGCCAGTAGGCGGGACAGGGGCACCGGGGAGCTGTTTTTT. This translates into CASRRDRGTGELFF.

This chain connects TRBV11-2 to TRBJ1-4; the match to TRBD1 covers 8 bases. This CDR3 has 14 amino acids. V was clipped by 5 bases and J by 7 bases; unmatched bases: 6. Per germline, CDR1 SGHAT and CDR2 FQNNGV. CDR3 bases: TGTGCCAGCAGCCCCGACAGGGGATTTGAAAAACTGTTTTTT. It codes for CASSPDRGFEKLFF.

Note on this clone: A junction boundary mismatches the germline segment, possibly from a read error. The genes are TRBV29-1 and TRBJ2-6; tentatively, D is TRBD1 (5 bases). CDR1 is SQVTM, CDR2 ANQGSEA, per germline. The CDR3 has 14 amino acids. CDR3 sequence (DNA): TGCAGCGTTGGGGGAAATTCTGGGGCCAACGGCCTGACTTTC. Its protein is CSVGGNSGANGLTF.

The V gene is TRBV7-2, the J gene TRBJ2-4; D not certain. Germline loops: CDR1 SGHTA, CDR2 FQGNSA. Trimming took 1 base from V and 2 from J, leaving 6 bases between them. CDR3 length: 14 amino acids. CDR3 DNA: TGTGCCAGCAGCTTAGATAGCTCCAAAAACATTCAGTACTTC. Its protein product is CASSLDSSKNIQYF.

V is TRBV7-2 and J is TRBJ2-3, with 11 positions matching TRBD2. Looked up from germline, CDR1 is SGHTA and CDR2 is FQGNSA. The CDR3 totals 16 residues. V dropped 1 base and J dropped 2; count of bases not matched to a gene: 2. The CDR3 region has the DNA TGTGCCAGCAGCTTAGGGACTAGCGGGTCCACAGATACGCAGTATTTT. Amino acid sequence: CASSLGTSGSTDTQYF.

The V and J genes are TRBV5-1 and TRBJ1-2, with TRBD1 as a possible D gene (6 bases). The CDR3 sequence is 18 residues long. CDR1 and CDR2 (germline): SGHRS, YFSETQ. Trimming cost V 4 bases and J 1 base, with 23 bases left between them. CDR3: CASSPDRPRQALNYGYTF. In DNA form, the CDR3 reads TGCGCCAGCAGCCCCGATCGCCCCCGACAGGCCCTTAACTATGGCTACACCTTC.

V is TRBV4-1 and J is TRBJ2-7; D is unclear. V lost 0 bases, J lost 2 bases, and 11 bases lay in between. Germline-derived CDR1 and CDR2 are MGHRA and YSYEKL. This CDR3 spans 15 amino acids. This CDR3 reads CASSQEPVRAYEQYF. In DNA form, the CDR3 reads TGCGCCAGCAGCCAAGAGCCCGTTCGAGCCTACGAGCAGTACTTC.

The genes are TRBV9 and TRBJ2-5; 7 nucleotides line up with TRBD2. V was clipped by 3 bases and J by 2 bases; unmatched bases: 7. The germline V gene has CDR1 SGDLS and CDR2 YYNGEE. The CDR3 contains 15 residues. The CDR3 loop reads CASSARGDYQETQYF. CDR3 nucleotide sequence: TGTGCCAGCAGCGCTCGGGGGGACTATCAAGAGACCCAGTACTTC.